These 4 T cell receptor beta chains were all obtained from the same sample, sequenced in a study of T-cell memory formation after mild COVID-19. Each CDR3 protein gets one entry after TCRdb re-called the 5' RACE reads with MiXCR. This table holds 140,000 or so distinct CDR3 sequences, under 25% found once. What was sequenced was PBMCs or a T cell subset sorted from them (not recorded which). The receptors were gathered from an adult woman who had mild COVID-19 (a few samples of this study predate the infection). Cell type and time point are not known.

This clonotype was found a few times. The chain joins TRBV6-6 to TRBJ2-3, with 8 bases matching TRBD2. V lost 6 bases, J lost 5 bases, and 7 bases stayed unmatched. Germline CDR1 and CDR2: MNHNY and SVGAGI (reference sequence). This CDR3 contains 14 residues. CDR3 sequence (DNA): TGTGCCAGCAGCCACGGCCTAGCGGGAGATACGCAGTATTTT. Its translation: CASSHGLAGDTQYF.

The CDR3 DNA follows: TGTGCCATCAGCGCGGGGCCAGATACGCAGTATTTT. Its translation: CAISAGPDTQYF. This chain links TRBV10-3 with TRBJ2-3, with D perhaps TRBD2 (6 bases). Germline-derived CDR1 and CDR2 are ENHRY and SYGVKD. This CDR3 spans 12 amino acids. V shed 6 bases and J shed 4 bases, with 8 bases lying between them.

V is TRBV5-6 and J is TRBJ2-4, with 12 bases identical to TRBD2. The CDR3 covers 17 residues. V lost 2 bases to trimming and J lost 0 bases; unmatched junction nucleotides: 3. Germline CDR1 is SGHDT and CDR2 is YYEEEE. Written as DNA, the CDR3 is TGTGCCAGCAGCTTACGGACTAGCGGGGTAGCCAAAAACATTCAGTACTTC. It codes for CASSLRTSGVAKNIQYF. The complete variable domain, with remaining parts taken from reference TRBV5-6 and TRBJ2-4, reads DAGVTQSPTHLIKTRGQQVTLRCSPKSGHDTVSWYQQALGQGPQFIFQYYEEEERQRGNFPDRFSGHQFPNYSSELNVNALLLGDSALYLCASSLRTSGVAKNIQYFGAGTRLSVL.

The chain links TRBV11-2 to TRBJ2-2, with 7 positions matching TRBD2. Trimming took 3 bases from V and 5 from J; bases not matched to a gene: 6. The CDR3 is 15 amino acids. Germline V gene sequence: CDR1 SGHAT, CDR2 FQNNGV. The CDR3 reads CASSLVRGGTGELFF. The CDR3 DNA follows: TGTGCCAGCAGCTTGGTGCGGGGAGGGACCGGGGAGCTGTTTTTT.